These T cell receptor beta chains were read from a single sample in a study of T cells in localized non-small cell lung cancer. The table came from immunoSEQ multiplex PCR; TCRdb's copy has only in-frame clones and leaves some out. In the table there are about 1,400 clones, roughly 22% of which are singletons. The sample here was normal lung tissue next to the tumor, taken before any cancer treatment. These TCRs come from a female donor aged 60 or older with stage II squamous cell lung carcinoma. Each CDR3 is given with its conserved first and last residue. D genes are given only for firm matches. Not all rows give a size; the values are once, few, many and, for expanded clones, a class.

V,size,J,D,DNA,CDR3
TRBV11-3,few,TRBJ2-2,-,TGTGCCAGCAGTACTGCGCGCTCGAGCACCGGGGAGCTGTTTTTT,CASSTARSSTGELFF
TRBV6-8,few,TRBJ2-1,-,TGTGCCAGCAGTCGGGAGATCGACTACAATGAGCAGTTCTTC,CASSREIDYNEQFF
TRBV28,-,TRBJ1-5,-,TGTGCCAGCAGGCAAAACCGACGGGGCAATCAGCCCCAGCATTTT,CASRQNRRGNQPQHF
TRBV6-8,few,TRBJ2-7,TRBD1,TGTGCCAGCAGTGCCTCTCGGGGGACAGGGGCCTACGAGCAGTACTTC,CASSASRGTGAYEQYF
TRBV30,-,TRBJ1-3,-,TGTGCCTGGTTGGGACGGGCGAGCTCTGGAAACACCATATATTTT,CAWLGRASSGNTIYF
TRBV30,few,TRBJ2-1,TRBD2,TGTGCCTGGAGTGGACCTGGGACTAGCGGGAGGGTTGAGCAGTTCTTC,CAWSGPGTSGRVEQFF
TRBV19,few,TRBJ1-3,-,TGTGCCAGTAGTATTAGCGTGGAAAGTGGAAACACCATATATTTT,CASSISVESGNTIYF
TRBV30,-,TRBJ1-6,-,TGTGCCTGGTCCTCTGTCTTGAGCTCCTATAATTCACCCCTCCACTTT,CAWSSVLSSYNSPLHF
TRBV11-3,few,TRBJ1-1,-,TGTGCCAGCAGCTCCTTTACGGGCAACACTGAAGCTTTCTTT,CASSSFTGNTEAFF
TRBV6-8,large,TRBJ2-1,-,TGTGCCTCCTCAGGGAAGGGGGTTAACAATGAGCAGTTCTTC,CASSGKGVNNEQFF
TRBV9,-,TRBJ2-4,-,TGTGCCAGCAGCGCGACAGGCGCCAAAAACATTCAGTACTTC,CASSATGAKNIQYF
TRBV7-2,-,TRBJ1-1,-,TGTGCCAGCAGCCGACAGCTTTACACTGAAGCTTTCTTT,CASSRQLYTEAFF